This section outlines one T cell receptor beta chain sequence together with its context. Antigen specificity is unknown. This specimen belongs to a study of CD8+ T cells in alopecia areata. The study, taken as a whole, reports: The study also sequences resident alphabeta T cells of normal skin in scalp samples.

Reverse transcription of extracted RNA yielded cDNA, which provided the sequencing template. Libraries were prepared by immunoSEQ multiplex PCR; TCRdb keeps only in-frame clonotypes and omits some of them. Of approximately 120,000 clones listed, about 50% are singletons. This CDR3 spans 13 amino acids. Per germline, CDR1 MDHEN and CDR2 SYDVKM. After removal of 10 bases from V and 3 bases from J, the junction contained 6 bases not matched to a gene. The sequencing sample was made of NKG2D-low CD8+ T cells sorted from blood. The chain recombines TRBV28 with TRBJ2-7; the match to TRBD1 covers 10 bases. This sequence was found in a human donor with alopecia areata. The CDR3 region is CATRDRGIYEQYF. The CDR3 region has the DNA TGTGCCACCCGGGACAGGGGAATCTACGAGCAGTACTTC.